This T cell receptor (beta chain) comes out of a study of CD8 T cells in ankylosing spondylitis. TCRdb called the 5' RACE reads again in MiXCR, with one record for every CDR3 protein. The sample has roughly 180,000 distinct CDR3 sequences; 9.5% to 15% are singletons. General study points: A TCR beta motif made of fewer than ten highly homologous variants seemed typical of ankylosing spondylitis blood. Within matched ankylosing spondylitis synovial fluid, disease-linked clones were reportedly significantly enriched.

The CDR3 runs to 13 residues. Germline CDR1 MNHEY, CDR2 SMNVEV (reference sequence). V was clipped by 5 bases and J by 4 bases; unmatched bases: 4. This clonotype was seen a few times. Its antigen is currently unknown. The sequenced sample consisted of blood, either unsorted or a sorted T cell fraction (not recorded which). V and J are TRBV27 and TRBJ1-2, with 7 bases identical to TRBD1. The TCR originated in a male donor with ankylosing spondylitis or in good health (not recorded which). CDR3 coding DNA: TGTGCCAGCAGTCCCTACAGGGGCTATGGCTACACCTTC. As protein: CASSPYRGYGYTF.